The TCR beta chain described here comes from a study of blood T cells in healthy people across ages. In the study overall: About one barcoded beta molecule was captured per two T cells (by template switching).

Regarding the study as a whole: It was the long-lived donors that had more naive CD4+ cells and higher diversity than aged donors. The study found TCR beta diversity correlated strongly with naive T cell percentage.

V was pared by 2 bases and J by 4 bases, with 9 bases between. This CDR3 is 13 amino acids long. Looked up from germline, CDR1 is LGHNA and CDR2 is YNFKEQ. Each sample yielded at least 5.5 micrograms of PBMC total RNA. The second PCR ran about 6 to 11 cycles with a sample-barcoded 5' primer and J-beta primers. TCRdb re-called the 5' RACE reads with MiXCR, one entry per CDR3 protein. This table holds 650,000 to 950,000 distinct CDR3 sequences, roughly 44% found once. With respect to this clonotype: Its antigen is still unknown.

The genes are TRBV4-2 and TRBJ2-7; D uncertain. Sequenced material: blood. This sequence originates from a man in his sixties in good health. The CDR3 DNA sequence: TGTGCCAGCAGCCAATTTCTGGGTTACGAGCAGTACTTC. Translation gives CASSQFLGYEQYF.